Presented here are 5 T cell receptor beta chains from one specimen sequenced in a study of glioma-infiltrating T cells after dendritic cell vaccination. TCRdb keeps only in-frame clones here, not all; method: immunoSEQ multiplex PCR. The data contain about 92,000 clones, 85% to 90% of them singletons. Source: blood, taken before dendritic cell vaccination. The receptors come from a human donor with glioblastoma.

V usage is TRBV6-1 and J usage is TRBJ2-3; 10 bases line up with TRBD2. The CDR3 totals 15 residues. Germline V lookup: CDR1 MNHNS, CDR2 SASEGT. V shed 9 bases, J shed 0 bases, and the junction held 6 bases outside the gene matches. CDR3 sequence (DNA): TGTGCCAGTAAAGGACTAGCGGTTAGCACAGATACGCAGTATTTT. This codes for CASKGLAVSTDTQYF.

The J gene is TRBJ2-7, the V gene TRBV7-9; 13 bases are a match to TRBD2. The ends lost 5 bases at V and 4 bases at J; junction bases unmatched: 8. This CDR3 contains 16 residues. Germline V gives CDR1 SEHNR, CDR2 FQNEAQ (reference sequence). The CDR3 region is CASSLTTSGGFYEQYF. CDR3 nucleotide sequence: TGTGCCAGCAGCCTGACGACTAGCGGGGGGTTTTACGAGCAGTACTTC.

This clone was seen a few times. The chain combines TRBV5-4 with TRBJ2-7; 7 positions match TRBD1. Losses at the gene ends were 3 bases for V and 0 bases for J; bases not matched to a gene: 12. The CDR3 is 17 residues long. Germline V gene sequence: CDR1 SGHNT, CDR2 YYREEE (reference sequence). CDR3: CASSSLWGQLNSYEQYF. The CDR3 DNA is TGTGCCAGCAGCTCCCTCTGGGGACAGCTTAACTCCTACGAGCAGTACTTC.

The genes are TRBV20-1 and TRBJ2-7; TRBD1 is a possible D gene (6 bases). The germline V gene encodes CDR1 DFQATT and CDR2 SNEGSKA (reference sequence). The CDR3 sequence is 11 residues long. Trimming shortened V by 7 bases and J by 4 bases, and 11 bases separated the two germline ends. CDR3 DNA sequence: TGCAGTGGGGGACATGGATACGAGCAGTACTTC. Translating gives CSGGHGYEQYF.

This chain links TRBV6-1 with TRBJ1-1; D is perhaps TRBD1 (5 bases). Germline V CDR1 and CDR2: MNHNS, SASEGT. Trimming took off 2 bases at V and 1 base at J, with 11 bases between the two ends. The length of the CDR3 is 15 residues. CDR3 sequence reads: CASSELGVGNTEAFF. The CDR3 DNA is TGTGCCAGCAGTGAATTAGGGGTCGGGAACACTGAAGCTTTCTTT.